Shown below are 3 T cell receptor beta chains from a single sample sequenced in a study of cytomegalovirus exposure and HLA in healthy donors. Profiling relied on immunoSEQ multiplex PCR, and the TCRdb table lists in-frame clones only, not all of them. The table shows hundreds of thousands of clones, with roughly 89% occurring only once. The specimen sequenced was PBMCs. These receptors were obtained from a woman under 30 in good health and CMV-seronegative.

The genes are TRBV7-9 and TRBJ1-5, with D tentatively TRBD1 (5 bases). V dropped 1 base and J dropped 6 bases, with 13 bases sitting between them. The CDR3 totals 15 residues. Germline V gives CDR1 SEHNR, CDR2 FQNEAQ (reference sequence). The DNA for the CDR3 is TGTGCCAGCAGCTTAGGGGGGGTAGGAGTTCAGCCCCAGCATTTT. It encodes CASSLGGVGVQPQHF.

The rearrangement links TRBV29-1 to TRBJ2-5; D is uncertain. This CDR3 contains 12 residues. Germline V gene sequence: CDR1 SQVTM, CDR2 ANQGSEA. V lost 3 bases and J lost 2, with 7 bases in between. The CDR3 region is CSVEVEQETQYF. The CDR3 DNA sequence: TGCAGCGTTGAGGTAGAGCAAGAGACCCAGTACTTC.

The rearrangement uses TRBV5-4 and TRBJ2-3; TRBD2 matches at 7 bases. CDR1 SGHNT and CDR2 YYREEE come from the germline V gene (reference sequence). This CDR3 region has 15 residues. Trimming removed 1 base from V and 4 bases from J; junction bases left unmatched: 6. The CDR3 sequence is CASSLTGGGPDTQYF. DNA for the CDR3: TGTGCCAGCAGCTTGACCGGGGGAGGGCCAGATACGCAGTATTTT.